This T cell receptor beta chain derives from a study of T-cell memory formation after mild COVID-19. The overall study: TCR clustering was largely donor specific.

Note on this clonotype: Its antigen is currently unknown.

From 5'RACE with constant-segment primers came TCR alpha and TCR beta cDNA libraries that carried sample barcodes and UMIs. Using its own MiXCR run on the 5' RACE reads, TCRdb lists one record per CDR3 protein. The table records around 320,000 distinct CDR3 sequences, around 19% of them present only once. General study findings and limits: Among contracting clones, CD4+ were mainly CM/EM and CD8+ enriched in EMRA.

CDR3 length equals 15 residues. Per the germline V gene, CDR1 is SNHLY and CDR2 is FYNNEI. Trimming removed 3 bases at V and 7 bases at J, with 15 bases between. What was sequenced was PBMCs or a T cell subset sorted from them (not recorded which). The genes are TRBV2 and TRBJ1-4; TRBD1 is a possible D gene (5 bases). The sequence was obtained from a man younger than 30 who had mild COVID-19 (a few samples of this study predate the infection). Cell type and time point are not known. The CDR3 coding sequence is TGTGCCAGCAGTGAGGTGGGACTAGGAAGTGAAAAACTGTTTTTT. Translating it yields CASSEVGLGSEKLFF.